This is a list of T cell receptor beta chains from one sample in a study of cytomegalovirus exposure and HLA in healthy donors. Clones were read by immunoSEQ multiplex PCR, and TCRdb kept only the in-frame ones, dropping some. The specimen's table records tens of thousands of clones. Sequenced input: PBMCs. These receptors were taken from a woman in her 30s in good health and CMV-seropositive. Both conserved end residues are part of each CDR3. Each record gives: V gene, CDR3 protein.

>TRBV6-6
CASSYPQRELFF
>TRBV6-5
CASSSYQQGSREQYF
>TRBV19
CASSIQGAQETQYF
>TRBV2
CASSALAGGPYEQYF
>TRBV7-8
CASSSRKYEQYF
>TRBV10-3
CAINPDRGDGYTF
>TRBV5-6
CASSPGTGYYGYTF
>TRBV6-5
CASSIGQGPSFGYTF
>TRBV11-3
CASSLDLIGRGSIEAFF
>TRBV5-1
CASSEQVGATEAFF
>TRBV9
CASALNYGYTF
>TRBV19
CASSYRSNYGYTF
>TRBV2
CASRTSGGTDTQYF
>TRBV11-2
CASSSFSGGETDTQYF
>TRBV7-9
CATHAVNTIYF
>TRBV9
CASSVGPGDRVNTEAFF
>TRBV2
CASSEGVTEAFF
>TRBV5-1
CASSLEGLAGVPGELFF
>TRBV25-1
CASSAQKARGTQYF
>TRBV6-1
CASTTVRQAFYEQYF
>TRBV27
CASSFLGQGSYEQYF
>TRBV7-2
CASSPDRRTEAFF
>TRBV5-1
CASSSDTEAFF
>TRBV11-2
CASSLGQENYGYTF
>TRBV9
CASSVASQGNEQFF
>TRBV7-2
CASSSQPGQVNYGYTF
>TRBV4-1
CASSSRRTGHYTF
>TRBV19
CASSMGLVTYEQYF
>TRBV29-1
CSVALFGQGAYEQYF
>TRBV6-5
CASSYGPGPTEDFF